Sequencing of this TCR beta chain was carried out in a study of CD8 T cells in Susac syndrome. Study as a whole: Intravenous immunoglobulin alone or corticosteroids were being given to patients with Susac syndrome at blood draw, unless they were therapy-naive. Study-wide results and caveats: An acknowledgment was made by the study that its TCR sequencing and HLA analysis involved relatively few individuals. In total CD8+ repertoires, roughly 15 Susac-specific public clones were found, and in CD8+ TEMRA repertoires, five were found.

Roughly 0.45 to 1 ug RNA was reverse transcribed with random hexamers. Each CDR3 protein gets one entry after TCRdb re-called the immunoSEQ multiplex PCR reads with MiXCR. This sample has some 130,000 distinct CDR3 sequences, with 85% to 95% found just once. Germline V gives CDR1 PRHDT, CDR2 FYEKMQ (reference sequence). Trimming took 5 bases from V and 0 from J; bases not matched to a gene: 16. The CDR3 covers 19 residues. Turning to this clonotype: Antigen: not known.

The authors sequenced TCR beta from blood CD8+ and CD4+ T cells. The TCR was taken from a human donor with Susac syndrome. The rearrangement uses TRBV13 and TRBJ2-3; 8 bases are shared with TRBD2. The sample consisted of CD8+ T cells from PBMCs. The CDR3 spells CASSPQVTEREPSTDTQYF. CDR3 nucleotides: TGTGCCAGCAGCCCCCAGGTCACCGAGCGGGAGCCGAGCACAGATACGCAGTATTTT.